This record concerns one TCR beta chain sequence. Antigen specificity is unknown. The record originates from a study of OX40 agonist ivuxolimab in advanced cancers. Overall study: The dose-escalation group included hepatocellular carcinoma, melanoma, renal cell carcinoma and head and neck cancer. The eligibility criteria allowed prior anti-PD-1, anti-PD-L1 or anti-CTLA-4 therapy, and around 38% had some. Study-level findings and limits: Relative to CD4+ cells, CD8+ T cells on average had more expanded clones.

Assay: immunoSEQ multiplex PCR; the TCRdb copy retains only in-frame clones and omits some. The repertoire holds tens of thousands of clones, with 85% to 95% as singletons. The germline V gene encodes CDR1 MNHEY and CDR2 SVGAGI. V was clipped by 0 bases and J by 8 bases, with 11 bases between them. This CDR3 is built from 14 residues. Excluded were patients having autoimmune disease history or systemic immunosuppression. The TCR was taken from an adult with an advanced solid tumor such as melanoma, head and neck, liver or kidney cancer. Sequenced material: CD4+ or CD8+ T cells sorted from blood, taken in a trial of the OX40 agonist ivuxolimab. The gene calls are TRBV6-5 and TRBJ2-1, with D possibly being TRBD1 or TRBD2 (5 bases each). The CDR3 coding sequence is TGTGCCAGCAGTTACTCGAGTGGGGACGATGAGCAGTTCTTC. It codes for CASSYSSGDDEQFF.